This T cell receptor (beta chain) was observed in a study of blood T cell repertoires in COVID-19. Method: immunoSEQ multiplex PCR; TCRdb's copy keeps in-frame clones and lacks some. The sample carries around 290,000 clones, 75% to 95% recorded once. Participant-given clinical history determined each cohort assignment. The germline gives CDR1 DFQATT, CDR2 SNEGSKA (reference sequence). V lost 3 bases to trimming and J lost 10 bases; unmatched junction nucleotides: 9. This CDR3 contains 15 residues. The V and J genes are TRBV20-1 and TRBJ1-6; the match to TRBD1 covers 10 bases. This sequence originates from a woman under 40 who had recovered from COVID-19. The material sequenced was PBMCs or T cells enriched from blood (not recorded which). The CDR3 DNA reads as TGCAGTGCTAGTGCCCAGGACAGGGGGTCGTCACCCCTCCACTTT. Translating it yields CSASAQDRGSSPLHF.